This T cell receptor beta chain appears in the sequencing data of a study of patients and donors after allogeneic stem cell transplantation. TCRdb re-called the RT-PCR reads with MiXCR, one entry per CDR3 protein. The sample yields fewer than 25,000 distinct CDR3 sequences, about 30% seen once. The sequencing sample was made of blood, either unsorted or a sorted T cell fraction (not recorded which). This clonotype was sampled from a human donor who was either an allogeneic HSCT recipient or a stem cell or donor lymphocyte infusion donor (not recorded which). It is not recorded whose cells these are; they may come from a transplant donor.

The CDR3 loop is CASSVVTAFF. CDR3 DNA sequence: TGTGCCAGCAGCGTGGTAACAGCTTTCTTT. The chain combines TRBV11-2 with TRBJ1-1; D remains unclear. The V and J ends lost 5 bases and 10 bases respectively, with 8 bases between them. Germline CDR1 reads SGHAT; CDR2 reads FQNNGV. The CDR3 consists of 10 residues.